Listed here are 6 T cell receptor beta chains from one sample, sequenced in a study of lymphopenia after photon versus proton radiotherapy (dated by TCRdb to between 2017 and 2020). The protocol used for the library was the immunoSEQ multiplex PCR assay. In its TCRdb copy, this immuneACCESS table keeps in-frame sequences only and misses some clones. Where compared with another copy, unresolved V genes explain less than half of these, and the others have no known cause. Within this sample are approximately 45,000 clones, with over 75% of them counted one time only. Approximately 2% of the sample is held by the ten biggest clonotypes. This specimen consisted of peripheral blood, obtained from a patient treated with photon-based radiotherapy. Receptors originate from a man between 35 and 55 years old with gastric cancer.

This clone was detected once. The chain is built from TRBV15 and TRBJ1-5, with 9 bases lining up with TRBD1. J gave up 10 bases and V 0 bases, and 19 bases lay outside the gene matches. CDR3 size: 19 residues. The germline CDR1 and CDR2 sequences are LNHNV and YYDKDF (reference sequence). DNA of the CDR3: TGTGCCACCAGCAGAGATCACAGGGGGCGCGGCGAGGGGCAGAAACCCCAGCATTTT. Protein product: CATSRDHRGRGEGQKPQHF.

The chain couples TRBV6-6 to TRBJ2-3; D may match TRBD1 or TRBD2 (5 bases each). CDR3 length equals 13 residues. Germline V gene sequence: CDR1 MNHNY, CDR2 SVGAGI (reference sequence). Trimming pared 7 bases from V and 0 bases from J, leaving 8 bases between. CDR3 loop: CASTRDSTDTQYF. The CDR3 DNA sequence: TGTGCCAGCACGAGGGACAGCACAGATACGCAGTATTTT.

This clone has just one count. The chain carries TRBV4-2 and TRBJ2-7; possibly TRBD1 for D (6 bases). The V end was cut by 4 bases, the J end by 7 bases, with 20 bases between. Germline V lookup: CDR1 LGHNA, CDR2 YNFKEQ. CDR3 length: 15 amino acids. CDR3 sequence (DNA): TGTGCCAGCAGCCTCCACAGGGAGACGCTACGAGAGCAGTACTTC. Translated: CASSLHRETLREQYF.

The chain couples TRBV5-4 to TRBJ2-3; the D call may be TRBD1 or TRBD2 (6 bases each). V was pared by 0 bases and J by 5 bases, with 7 bases between. Looked up from germline, CDR1 is SGHNT and CDR2 is YYREEE (reference sequence). The CDR3 consists of 13 residues. CDR3 in amino acids: CASSLEGGDTQYF. The CDR3 DNA reads TGTGCCAGCAGCTTGGAGGGGGGAGATACGCAGTATTTT.

The genes are TRBV5-4 and TRBJ1-2; D call uncertain. V dropped 3 bases and J dropped 6 bases, with 9 bases sitting between them. There are 12 residues in the CDR3. From germline, CDR1 is SGHNT and CDR2 YYREEE (reference sequence). In DNA, the CDR3 is TGTGCCAGCAGCTCTAACAGCGATGGCTACACCTTC. This encodes CASSSNSDGYTF.

The chain has TRBV5-5 and TRBJ2-7, with a weak D call TRBD1 (6 bases). V lost 2 bases to trimming and J lost 6 bases, with 12 bases between them. CDR3 length: 13 residues. Germline V gene sequence: CDR1 SGHKS, CDR2 YYEKEE (reference sequence). CDR3 loop: CASSFYRDREQYF. Here the CDR3 DNA reads TGTGCCAGCAGCTTCTACAGGGATCGCGAGCAGTACTTC.